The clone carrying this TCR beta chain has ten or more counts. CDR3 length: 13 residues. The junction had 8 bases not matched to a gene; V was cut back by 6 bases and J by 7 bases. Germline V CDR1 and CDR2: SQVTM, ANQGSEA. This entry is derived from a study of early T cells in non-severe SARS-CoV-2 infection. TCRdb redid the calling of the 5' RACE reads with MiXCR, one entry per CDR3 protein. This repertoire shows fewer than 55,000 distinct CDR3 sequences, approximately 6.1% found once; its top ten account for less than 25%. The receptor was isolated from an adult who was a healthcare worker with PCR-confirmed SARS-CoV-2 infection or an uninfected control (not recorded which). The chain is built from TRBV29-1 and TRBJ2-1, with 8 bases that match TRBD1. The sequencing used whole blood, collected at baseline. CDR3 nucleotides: TGCAGCGTAGGAGGGACAGGAATTAATGAGCAGTTCTTC. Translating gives CSVGGTGINEQFF.